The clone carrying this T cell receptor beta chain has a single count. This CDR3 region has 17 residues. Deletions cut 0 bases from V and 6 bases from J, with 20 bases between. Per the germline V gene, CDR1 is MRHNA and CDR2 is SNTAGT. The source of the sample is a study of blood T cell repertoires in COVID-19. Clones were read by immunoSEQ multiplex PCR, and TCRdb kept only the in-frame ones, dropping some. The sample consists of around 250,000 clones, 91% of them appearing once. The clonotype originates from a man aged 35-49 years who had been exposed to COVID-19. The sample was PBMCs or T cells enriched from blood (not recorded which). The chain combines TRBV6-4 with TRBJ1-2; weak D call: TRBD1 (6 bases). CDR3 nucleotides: TGTGCCAGCAGTGACTCCTTACGAACCGGGACACCCGATGGCTACACCTTC. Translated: CASSDSLRTGTPDGYTF.